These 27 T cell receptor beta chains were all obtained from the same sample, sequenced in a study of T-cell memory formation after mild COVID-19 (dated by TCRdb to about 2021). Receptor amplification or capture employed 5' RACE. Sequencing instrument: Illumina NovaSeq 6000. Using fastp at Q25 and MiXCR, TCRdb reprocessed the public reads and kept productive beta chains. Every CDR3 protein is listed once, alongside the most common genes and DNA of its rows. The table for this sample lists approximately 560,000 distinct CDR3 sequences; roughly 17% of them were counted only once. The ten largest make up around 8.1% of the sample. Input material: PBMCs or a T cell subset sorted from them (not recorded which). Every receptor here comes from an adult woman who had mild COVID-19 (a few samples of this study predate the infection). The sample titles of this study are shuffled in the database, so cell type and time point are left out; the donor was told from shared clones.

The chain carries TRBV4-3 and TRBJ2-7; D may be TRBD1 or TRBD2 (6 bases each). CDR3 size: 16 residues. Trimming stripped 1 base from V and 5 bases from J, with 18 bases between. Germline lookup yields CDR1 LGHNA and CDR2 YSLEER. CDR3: CASSQGLGGSRNEQYF. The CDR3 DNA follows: TGCGCCAGCAGCCAAGGTTTAGGGGGGAGTAGAAACGAGCAGTACTTC.

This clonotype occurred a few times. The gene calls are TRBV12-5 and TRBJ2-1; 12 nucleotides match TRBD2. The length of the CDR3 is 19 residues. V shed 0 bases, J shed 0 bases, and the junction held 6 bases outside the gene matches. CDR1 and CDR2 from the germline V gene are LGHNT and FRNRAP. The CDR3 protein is CASGLVLAGGPRSYNEQFF. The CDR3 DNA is TGTGCTAGTGGTTTGGTTCTAGCGGGGGGGCCCCGCTCCTACAATGAGCAGTTCTTC. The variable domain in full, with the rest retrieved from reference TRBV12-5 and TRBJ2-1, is DARVTQTPRHKVTEMGQEVTMRCQPILGHNTVFWYRQTMMQGLELLAYFRNRAPLDDSGMPKDRFSAEMPDATLATLKIQPSEPRDSAVYFCASGLVLAGGPRSYNEQFFGPGTRLTVL.

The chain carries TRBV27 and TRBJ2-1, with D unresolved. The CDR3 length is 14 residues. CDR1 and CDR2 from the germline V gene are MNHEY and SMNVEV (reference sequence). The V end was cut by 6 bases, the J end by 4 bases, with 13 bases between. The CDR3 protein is CASRLGFGYNEQFF. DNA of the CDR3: TGTGCCAGCAGGCTAGGATTCGGTTACAATGAGCAGTTCTTC.

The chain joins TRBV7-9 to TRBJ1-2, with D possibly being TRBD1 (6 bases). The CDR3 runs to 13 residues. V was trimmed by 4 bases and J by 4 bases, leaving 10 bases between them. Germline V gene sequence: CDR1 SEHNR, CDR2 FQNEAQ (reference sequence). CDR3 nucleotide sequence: TGTGCCAGCAGCTACCCGGACAGCTATGGCTACACCTTC. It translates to CASSYPDSYGYTF.

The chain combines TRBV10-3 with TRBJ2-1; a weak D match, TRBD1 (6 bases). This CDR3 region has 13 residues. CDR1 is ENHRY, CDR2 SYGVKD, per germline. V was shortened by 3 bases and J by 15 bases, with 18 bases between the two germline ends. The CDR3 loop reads CAISDNISGDPFF. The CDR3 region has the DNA TGTGCCATCAGTGATAATATCTCAGGGGATCCGTTCTTC.

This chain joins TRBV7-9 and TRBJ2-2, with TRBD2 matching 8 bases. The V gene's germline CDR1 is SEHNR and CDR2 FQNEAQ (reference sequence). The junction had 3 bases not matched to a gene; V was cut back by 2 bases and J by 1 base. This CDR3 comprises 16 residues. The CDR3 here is CASSLFSGVNTGELFF. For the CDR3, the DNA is TGTGCCAGCAGCTTATTTAGCGGGGTGAACACCGGGGAGCTGTTTTTT. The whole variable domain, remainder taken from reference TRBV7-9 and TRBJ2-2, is DTGVSQNPRHKITKRGQNVTFRCDPISEHNRLYWYRQTLGQGPEFLTYFQNEAQLEKSRLLSDRFSAERPKGSFSTLEIQRTEQGDSAMYLCASSLFSGVNTGELFFGEGSRLTVL.

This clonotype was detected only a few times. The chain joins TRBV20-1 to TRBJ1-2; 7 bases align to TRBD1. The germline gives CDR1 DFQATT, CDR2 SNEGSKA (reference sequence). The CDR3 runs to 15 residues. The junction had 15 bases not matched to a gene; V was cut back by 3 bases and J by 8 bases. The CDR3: CSARVAGPQGGGYTF. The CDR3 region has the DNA TGCAGTGCTAGGGTAGCCGGGCCGCAGGGGGGAGGCTACACCTTC.

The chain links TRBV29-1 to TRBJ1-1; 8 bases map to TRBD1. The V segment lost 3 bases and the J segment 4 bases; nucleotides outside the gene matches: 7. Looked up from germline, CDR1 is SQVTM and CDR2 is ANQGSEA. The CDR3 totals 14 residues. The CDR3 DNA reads TGCAGCGTTGAGGTCAGGGGGCAACTCACTGAAGCTTTCTTT. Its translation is CSVEVRGQLTEAFF.

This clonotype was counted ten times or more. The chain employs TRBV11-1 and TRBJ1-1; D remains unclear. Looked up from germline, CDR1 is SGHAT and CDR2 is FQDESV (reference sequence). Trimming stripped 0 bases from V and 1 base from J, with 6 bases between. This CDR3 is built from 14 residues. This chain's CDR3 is CASSLAFRNTEAFF. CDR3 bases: TGTGCCAGCAGCTTAGCTTTCAGGAACACTGAAGCTTTCTTT. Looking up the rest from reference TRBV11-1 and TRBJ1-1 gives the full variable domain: EAEVAQSPRYKITEKSQAVAFWCDPISGHATLYWYRQILGQGPELLVQFQDESVVDDSQLPKDRFSAERLKGVDSTLKIQPAELGDSAMYLCASSLAFRNTEAFFGQGTRLTVV.

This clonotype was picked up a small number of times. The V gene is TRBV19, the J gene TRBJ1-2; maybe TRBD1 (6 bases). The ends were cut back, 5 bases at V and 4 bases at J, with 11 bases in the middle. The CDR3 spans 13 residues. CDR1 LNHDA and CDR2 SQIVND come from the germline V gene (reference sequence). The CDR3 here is CASSPGQTYGYTF. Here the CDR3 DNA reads TGTGCCAGTAGTCCCGGACAGACCTATGGCTACACCTTC.

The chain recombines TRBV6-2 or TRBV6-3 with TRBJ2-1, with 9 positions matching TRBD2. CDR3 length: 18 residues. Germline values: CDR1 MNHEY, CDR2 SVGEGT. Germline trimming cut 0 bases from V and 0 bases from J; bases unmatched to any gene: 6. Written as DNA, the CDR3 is TGTGCCAGCAGTTACTCGTTAGCGGGAGAGAGCTCCTACAATGAGCAGTTCTTC. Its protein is CASSYSLAGESSYNEQFF.

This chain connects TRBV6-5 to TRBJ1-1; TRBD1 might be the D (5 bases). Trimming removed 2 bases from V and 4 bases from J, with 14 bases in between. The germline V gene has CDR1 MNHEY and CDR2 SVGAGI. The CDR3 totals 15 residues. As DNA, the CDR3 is TGTGCCAGCAGTTACAGGTCAGGGCTTGGCACTGAAGCTTTCTTT. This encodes CASSYRSGLGTEAFF.

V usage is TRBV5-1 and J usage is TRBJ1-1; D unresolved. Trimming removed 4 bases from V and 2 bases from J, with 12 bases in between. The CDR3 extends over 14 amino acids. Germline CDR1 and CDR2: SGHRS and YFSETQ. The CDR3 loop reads CASSVRTINTEAFF. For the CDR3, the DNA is TGCGCCAGCAGCGTACGCACAATAAACACTGAAGCTTTCTTT.

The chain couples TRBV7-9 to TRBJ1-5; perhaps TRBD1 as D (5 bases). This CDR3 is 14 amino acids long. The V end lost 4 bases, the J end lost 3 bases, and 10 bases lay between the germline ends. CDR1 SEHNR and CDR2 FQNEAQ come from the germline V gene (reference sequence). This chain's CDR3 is CASSYGDYNQPQHF. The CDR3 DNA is TGTGCCAGCAGCTACGGGGACTACAATCAGCCCCAGCATTTT.

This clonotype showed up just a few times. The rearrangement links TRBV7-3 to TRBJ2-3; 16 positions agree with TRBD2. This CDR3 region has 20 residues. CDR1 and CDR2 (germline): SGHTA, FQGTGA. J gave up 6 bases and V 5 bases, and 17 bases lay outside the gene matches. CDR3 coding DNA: TGTGCCAGCAGCCGAACCAAAAACGGGACTAGCGGGAGGGAAGATGATACGCAGTATTTT. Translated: CASSRTKNGTSGREDDTQYF.

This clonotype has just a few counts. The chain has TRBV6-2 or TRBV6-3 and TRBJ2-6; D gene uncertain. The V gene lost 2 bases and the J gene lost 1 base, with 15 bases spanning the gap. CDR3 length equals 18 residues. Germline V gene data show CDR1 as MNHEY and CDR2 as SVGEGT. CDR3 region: CASSYLRVFSSGANVLTF. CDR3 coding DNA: TGTGCCAGCAGTTACCTCCGGGTTTTTTCTTCTGGGGCCAACGTCCTGACTTTC.

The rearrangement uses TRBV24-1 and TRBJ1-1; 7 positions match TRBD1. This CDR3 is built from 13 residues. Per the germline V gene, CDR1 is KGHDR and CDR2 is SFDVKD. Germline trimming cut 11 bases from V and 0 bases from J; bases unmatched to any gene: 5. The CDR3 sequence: CAIRGGMNTEAFF. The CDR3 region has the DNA TGTGCCATCAGGGGGGGAATGAACACTGAAGCTTTCTTT.

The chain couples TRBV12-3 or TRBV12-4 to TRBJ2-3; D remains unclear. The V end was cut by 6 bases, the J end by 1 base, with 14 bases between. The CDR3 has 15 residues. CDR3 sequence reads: CASRAGRKGTDTQYF. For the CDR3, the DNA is TGTGCCAGCAGGGCCGGACGGAAGGGCACAGATACGCAGTATTTT.

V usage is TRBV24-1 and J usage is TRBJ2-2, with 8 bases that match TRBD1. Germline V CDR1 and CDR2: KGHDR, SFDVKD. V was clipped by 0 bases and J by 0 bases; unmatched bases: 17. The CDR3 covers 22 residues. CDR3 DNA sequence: TGTGCCACCAGTGATTTGCAGCCGCGGCGGGACAGGCTGACCGCGAACACCGGGGAGCTGTTTTTT. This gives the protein CATSDLQPRRDRLTANTGELFF.

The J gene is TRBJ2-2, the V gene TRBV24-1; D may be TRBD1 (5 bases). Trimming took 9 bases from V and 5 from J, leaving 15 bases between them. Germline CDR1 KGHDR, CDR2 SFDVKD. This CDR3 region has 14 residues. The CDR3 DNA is TGTGCCACCGGGCAGGCAGGGTCGACCGGGGAGCTGTTTTTT. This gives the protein CATGQAGSTGELFF.

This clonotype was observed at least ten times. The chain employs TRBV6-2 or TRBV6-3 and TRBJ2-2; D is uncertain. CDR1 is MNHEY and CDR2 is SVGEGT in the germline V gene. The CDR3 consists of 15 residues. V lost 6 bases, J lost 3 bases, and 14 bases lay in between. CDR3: CASRLGRADTGELFF. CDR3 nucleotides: TGTGCCAGCAGGTTGGGTAGGGCCGACACCGGGGAGCTGTTTTTT.

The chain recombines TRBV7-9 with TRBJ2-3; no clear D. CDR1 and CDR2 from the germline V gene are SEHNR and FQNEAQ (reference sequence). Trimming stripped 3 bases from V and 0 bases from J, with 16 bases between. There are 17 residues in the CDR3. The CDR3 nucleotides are TGTGCCAGCAGCTTTCATCCCGGAATCGCTAGCACAGATACGCAGTATTTT. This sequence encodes CASSFHPGIASTDTQYF.

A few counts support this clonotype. CDR3 loop: CASSVRSGQATDTQYF. The CDR3 nucleotides read TGTGCCAGCAGCGTACGGTCCGGACAGGCCACAGATACGCAGTATTTT. The chain couples TRBV9 to TRBJ2-3, with 7 nucleotides matching TRBD1. The CDR3 totals 16 residues. V shed 1 base and J 2 bases; nucleotides not matched to a gene: 7. Germline CDR1 and CDR2: SGDLS and YYNGEE.

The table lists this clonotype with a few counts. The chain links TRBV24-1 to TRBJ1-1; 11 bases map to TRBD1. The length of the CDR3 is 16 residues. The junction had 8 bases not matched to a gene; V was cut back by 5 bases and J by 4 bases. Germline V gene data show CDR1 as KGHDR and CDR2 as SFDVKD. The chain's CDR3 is CATSAPPGQGGTEAFF. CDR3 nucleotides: TGTGCCACCAGTGCCCCGCCGGGACAGGGGGGCACTGAAGCTTTCTTT.

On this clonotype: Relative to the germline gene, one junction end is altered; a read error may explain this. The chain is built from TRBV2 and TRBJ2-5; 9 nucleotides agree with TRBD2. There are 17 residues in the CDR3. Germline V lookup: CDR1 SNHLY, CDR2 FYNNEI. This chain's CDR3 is CAGSEEAGLAGMETQYF. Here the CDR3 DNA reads TGTGCCGGCAGTGAAGAAGCTGGGCTAGCGGGGATGGAGACCCAGTACTTC.

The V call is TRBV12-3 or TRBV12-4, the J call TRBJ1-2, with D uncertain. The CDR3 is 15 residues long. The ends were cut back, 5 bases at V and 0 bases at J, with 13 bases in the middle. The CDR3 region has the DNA TGTGCCAGCAGTCGTCACAGACTCCCTAACTATGGCTACACCTTC. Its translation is CASSRHRLPNYGYTF.

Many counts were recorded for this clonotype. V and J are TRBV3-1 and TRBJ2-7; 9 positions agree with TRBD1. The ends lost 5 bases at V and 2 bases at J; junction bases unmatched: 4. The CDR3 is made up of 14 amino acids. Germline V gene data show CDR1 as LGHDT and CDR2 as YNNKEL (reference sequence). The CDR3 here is CASSSGTGTYEQYF. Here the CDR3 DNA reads TGTGCCAGCAGCTCCGGGACAGGGACCTACGAGCAGTACTTC.